These T cell receptor beta chains were read from a single sample in a study of OX40 agonist ivuxolimab in advanced cancers. Using immunoSEQ multiplex PCR, the repertoire was profiled, and TCRdb retains in-frame clones only, with some absent. This table holds approximately 100,000 clones, 90% found once. Source: CD4+ or CD8+ T cells sorted from blood, taken in a trial of the OX40 agonist ivuxolimab. The receptor set was obtained from an adult with an advanced solid tumor such as melanoma, head and neck, liver or kidney cancer. The CDR3 runs from the conserved cysteine through the conserved F or W. The order of the fields is V gene, clone size, J gene, D gene, CDR3 protein, CDR3 DNA. D genes are given only for firm matches. Size values are once, few and many counts, or a class for expanded clones, and some rows have none.

TRBV30,once,TRBJ1-6,-,CAWTTTVSSYNSPLHF,TGTGCCTGGACAACGACAGTGAGCTCCTATAATTCACCCCTCCACTTT
TRBV28,-,TRBJ1-4,TRBD1,CASSLLSGQGSEKLFF,TGTGCCAGCAGTTTATTATCCGGACAGGGGTCTGAAAAACTGTTTTTT
TRBV5-4,-,TRBJ2-4,TRBD2,CASQESGGRAVYPKNIQYF,TGTGCCAGTCAAGAATCTGGCGGGAGGGCCGTGTATCCCAAAAACATTCAGTACTTC
TRBV29-1,-,TRBJ2-3,TRBD2,CSVEGTSGGYGSTDTQYF,TGCAGCGTTGAGGGGACTAGCGGGGGGTATGGTAGCACAGATACGCAGTATTTT
TRBV25-1,-,TRBJ2-6,-,CASIRRTSGANVLTF,TGTGCCAGCATCCGGCGGACTTCTGGGGCCAACGTCCTGACTTTC
TRBV5-1,-,TRBJ1-1,TRBD1,CASSSPWDRMNTEAFF,TGCGCCAGCAGCTCCCCGTGGGACAGGATGAACACTGAAGCTTTCTTT
TRBV19,-,TRBJ1-5,TRBD1,CASRKGQENQPQHF,TGTGCCAGCCGTAAGGGACAGGAAAATCAGCCCCAGCATTTT
TRBV7-9,-,TRBJ1-2,TRBD1,CASSLAGTGKGYTF,TGTGCCAGCAGCTTGGCCGGGACAGGGAAGGGCTACACCTTC
TRBV7-3,-,TRBJ2-3,TRBD2,CASSLRFGRAYTQYF,TGTGCCAGCAGCTTAAGGTTTGGGAGGGCCTATACGCAGTATTTT
TRBV6-1,-,TRBJ1-1,-,CASIPDRRGTEAFF,TGTGCCAGCATCCCAGATAGGCGGGGCACTGAAGCTTTCTTT
TRBV9,-,TRBJ2-5,-,CASSVGSGRQETQYF,TGTGCCAGCAGCGTAGGTTCAGGGCGACAAGAGACCCAGTACTTC
TRBV7-2,many,TRBJ1-2,TRBD1,CASSAGQGYGYGYTF,TGTGCCAGCAGCGCGGGACAGGGGTACGGCTATGGCTACACCTTC
TRBV7-8,-,TRBJ1-1,-,CASSFAQRNTEAFF,TGTGCCAGCAGCTTTGCACAGAGGAACACTGAAGCTTTCTTT
TRBV9,-,TRBJ2-3,TRBD2,CASSVGLAGSTQYF,TGTGCCAGCAGCGTGGGACTAGCGGGAAGTACGCAGTATTTT
TRBV7-9,-,TRBJ2-3,-,CASSLGRDTDTQYF,TGTGCCAGCAGCTTAGGTAGAGACACAGATACGCAGTATTTT
TRBV18,-,TRBJ1-2,TRBD1,CASSPSQGALYSGYTF,TGTGCCAGCTCACCATCACAGGGGGCGCTTTATTCGGGCTACACCTTC
TRBV5-4,-,TRBJ1-2,TRBD1,CATQPGQGYGYTF,TGTGCCACCCAACCGGGACAGGGGTATGGCTACACCTTC
TRBV2,-,TRBJ2-7,TRBD2,CASKSGLAHYEQYF,TGTGCCAGCAAATCAGGACTAGCGCACTACGAGCAGTACTTC
TRBV19,-,TRBJ2-3,TRBD1,CASMPDRADTQYF,TGTGCCAGTATGCCCGACAGGGCAGATACGCAGTATTTT
TRBV12-2,-,TRBJ2-2,-,CAKGLAGGHGELFF,TGTGCAAAGGGACTAGCGGGAGGCCACGGGGAGCTGTTTTTT
TRBV21-1,once,TRBJ2-5,-,CASSKVGIAGEETQYF,TGTGCCAGCAGCAAAGTAGGGATAGCGGGAGAAGAGACCCAGTACTTC
TRBV7-3,-,TRBJ2-5,TRBD2,CASSLTKAGGEETQYF,TGTGCCAGCAGCTTAACTAAAGCGGGAGGGGAAGAGACCCAGTACTTC
TRBV30,-,TRBJ2-2,TRBD2,CAWSASGDTGELFF,TGTGCCTGGAGCGCTAGCGGGGACACCGGGGAGCTGTTTTTT
TRBV30,once,TRBJ1-2,TRBD1,CACRQGVGVGYTF,TGTGCCTGCAGACAGGGAGTGGGCGTCGGCTACACCTTC
TRBV2,-,TRBJ2-7,-,CASRRAGRGPEQYF,TGTGCCAGCAGGAGGGCGGGCAGGGGACCCGAGCAGTACTTC
TRBV7-2,-,TRBJ1-1,-,CASSLTVTGAQGF,TGTGCCAGCAGCTTAACCGTTACAGGAGCCCAGGGCTTT
TRBV19,few,TRBJ2-6,-,CASGALRGSGANVLTF,TGTGCCAGTGGGGCTCTTCGGGGATCCGGGGCCAACGTCCTGACTTTC
TRBV6-5,-,TRBJ2-2,-,CASSLQQANTGELFF,TGTGCCAGCAGTTTACAGCAGGCGAACACCGGGGAGCTGTTTTTT